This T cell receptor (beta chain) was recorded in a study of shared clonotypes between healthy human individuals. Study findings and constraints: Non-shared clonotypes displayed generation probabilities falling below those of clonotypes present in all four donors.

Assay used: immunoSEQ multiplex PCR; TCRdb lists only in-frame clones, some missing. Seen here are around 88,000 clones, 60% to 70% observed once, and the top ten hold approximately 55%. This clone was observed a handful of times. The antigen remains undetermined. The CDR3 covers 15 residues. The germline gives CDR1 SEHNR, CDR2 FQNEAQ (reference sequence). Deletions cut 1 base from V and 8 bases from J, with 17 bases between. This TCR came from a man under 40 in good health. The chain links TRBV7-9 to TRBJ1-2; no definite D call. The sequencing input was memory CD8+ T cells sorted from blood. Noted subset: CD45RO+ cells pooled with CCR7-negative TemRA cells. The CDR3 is CASSLVSDPMSGYTF. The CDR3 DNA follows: TGTGCCAGCAGCTTAGTATCAGATCCGATGAGCGGCTACACCTTC. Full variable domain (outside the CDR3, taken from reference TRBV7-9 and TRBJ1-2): DTGVSQNPRHKITKRGQNVTFRCDPISEHNRLYWYRQTLGQGPEFLTYFQNEAQLEKSRLLSDRFSAERPKGSFSTLEIQRTEQGDSAMYLCASSLVSDPMSGYTFGSGTRLTVV.